This T cell receptor beta chain was identified in a study of Ad26.COV2.S vaccination and SARS-CoV-2 variants. Study-wide results and limits: Participants in the vaccine arm had higher spike-specific TCR breadth; placebo recipients had lower.

Remarks on this clone: Its specificity is unknown.

Treatment: some 20 received Ad26.COV2.S at low or high dose, single or two shots; 5 received placebo; per-sample allocation not given. Following the first vaccine or placebo injection, samples were taken on day 63. At a Boston site, the person donating was an adult of 18-55 years. Repertoires were generated with immunoSEQ multiplex PCR, while TCRdb's copy carries only in-frame clones and drops some. Of some 500,000 clones listed, about 88% are singletons. Specimen: peripheral blood, collected in a trial of Ad26.COV2.S vaccine versus placebo. The TCR sequence derives from a person aged 18-65 years who received the Ad26.COV2.S COVID-19 vaccine or a placebo.

CDR3 loop: CASRPAGTPDEQFF. The CDR3, as DNA: TGTGCCAGTAGACCAGCCGGGACCCCGGATGAGCAGTTCTTC. The genes are TRBV19 and TRBJ2-1; D may match TRBD1 or TRBD2 (5 bases each). The germline gives CDR1 LNHDA, CDR2 SQIVND (reference sequence). Trimming took 6 bases from V and 8 from J, leaving 17 bases between them. The CDR3 contains 14 residues.